This entry lists 29 T cell receptor beta chains sequenced from one sample in a study of T cell repertoires in cytomegalovirus infection. MiXCR, applied by TCRdb to the reads, yields one record per CDR3 protein. The repertoire includes approximately 300,000 distinct CDR3 sequences, about 27% of them detected once, and 15% to 20% sits in the top ten. No cognate antigen is known for these TCRs. Sequenced material: cultured PBMCs, taken from culture after CMV antigen stimulation. These receptors were obtained from a human donor in good health (CMV status not recorded). Some clones in this sample may be carry-over from other donors' samples.

This clonotype was seen repeatedly, ten times or more. This chain links TRBV7-2 with TRBJ1-2; D is undetermined. V was cut by 4 bases and J by 4 bases, with 10 bases left in between. Germline-derived CDR1 and CDR2 are SGHTA and FQGNSA. The CDR3 totals 13 residues. CDR3 residues: CASSSVVSYGYTF. CDR3 nucleotides: TGTGCCAGCAGCTCCGTGGTTAGCTATGGCTACACCTTC.

There are a few counts of this clonotype. V is TRBV19 and J is TRBJ2-7; D remains unclear. CDR3 length equals 15 residues. Germline-derived CDR1 and CDR2 are LNHDA and SQIVND (reference sequence). Between the trimmed V and J ends, which lost 3 bases and 3 bases, there was a span of 15 bases. CDR3 residues: CASSIRVNSNYEQYF. CDR3 nucleotides: TGTGCCAGTAGTATCCGAGTGAACAGCAACTACGAGCAGTACTTC.

This clonotype came up a few times. The chain employs TRBV19 and TRBJ2-3; the match to TRBD2 covers 8 bases. From germline, CDR1 is LNHDA and CDR2 SQIVND (reference sequence). The CDR3 loop spans 17 amino acids. V shed 5 bases and J 0 bases; nucleotides not matched to a gene: 10. In nucleotides, the CDR3 is TGTGCCAGTAGTTTCTCGACTAGCGCCGCGAGCACAGATACGCAGTATTTT. Protein: CASSFSTSAASTDTQYF.

In its sample, this clonotype was seen a few times. The chain uses TRBV28 and TRBJ1-1; D gene uncertain. V dropped 10 bases and J dropped 0 bases, with 18 bases sitting between them. The CDR3 loop spans 15 amino acids. Germline V gives CDR1 MDHEN, CDR2 SYDVKM. In DNA form, the CDR3 reads TGTGCCATCAACGGGAGGGAAGGAATGAACACTGAAGCTTTCTTT. It specifies CAINGREGMNTEAFF.

The sample holds a few counts of this clonotype. The chain employs TRBV27 and TRBJ1-2; D perhaps matches TRBD1 (6 bases). Trimming cost V 2 bases and J 1 base, with 17 bases left between them. Germline CDR1 reads MNHEY; CDR2 reads SMNVEV (reference sequence). CDR3 length: 17 residues. In nucleotides, the CDR3 is TGTGCCAGCAGTTTAAACCCTCGACAGGACTTTAACTATGGCTACACCTTC. The encoded protein is CASSLNPRQDFNYGYTF.

This clonotype was seen ten or more times. The V and J genes are TRBV7-2 and TRBJ2-7; 9 nucleotides agree with TRBD1. Germline CDR1 is SGHTA and CDR2 is FQGNSA. V was pared by 1 base and J by 3 bases, with 4 bases of the junction left unmatched. This CDR3 spans 15 amino acids. CDR3 amino acids: CASSLVGTGSYEQYF. Here the CDR3 DNA reads TGTGCCAGCAGCTTAGTCGGGACAGGGAGCTACGAGCAGTACTTC. Full variable domain (outside the CDR3, taken from reference TRBV7-2 and TRBJ2-7): GAGVSQSPSNKVTEKGKDVELRCDPISGHTALYWYRQSLGQGLEFLIYFQGNSAPDKSGLPSDRFSAERTGGSVSTLTIQRTQQEDSAVYLCASSLVGTGSYEQYFGPGTRLTVT.

This chain uses TRBV6-1 with TRBJ2-7; 11 bases agree with TRBD2. V lost 4 bases and J lost 4; bases outside the gene matches: 6. This CDR3 is 15 amino acids long. In germline, CDR1 is MNHNS, CDR2 SASEGT. The CDR3 sequence is CASSAASGRWYEQYF. The CDR3 DNA is TGTGCCAGCAGTGCGGCTAGCGGGAGGTGGTACGAGCAGTACTTC.

The chain joins TRBV18 to TRBJ1-3; D unclear. V was cut by 3 bases and J by 1 base, with 16 bases left in between. Germline V gene data show CDR1 as KGHSH and CDR2 as LQKENI. The CDR3 covers 17 residues. The CDR3: CASSPTNAVGSGNTIYF. The CDR3 DNA reads TGTGCCAGCTCACCCACCAACGCGGTCGGGTCTGGAAACACCATATATTTT.

This clonotype was seen more than once but under ten times. This rearrangement joins TRBV10-3 to TRBJ2-1, with D perhaps TRBD2 (5 bases). V was trimmed by 4 bases and J by 8 bases, leaving 12 bases between them. Germline CDR1 ENHRY, CDR2 SYGVKD. CDR3 size: 13 residues. The CDR3 region has the DNA TGTGCCATCAGTGGCCCGGGATCGGATGAGCAGTTCTTC. This encodes CAISGPGSDEQFF.

The chain recombines TRBV7-9 with TRBJ1-2, with D possibly TRBD1 on 6 matching bases. This CDR3 is 15 amino acids long. With 5 bases removed from V and 1 base from J, the gap between germline ends came to 14 bases. CDR1 is SEHNR, CDR2 FQNEAQ, per germline (reference sequence). The CDR3 sequence is CASSPGAGNNYGYTF. The CDR3 nucleotides read TGTGCCAGCAGCCCGGGGGCAGGGAATAACTATGGCTACACCTTC.

Here the CDR3 reads CAINGQGTEAFF. The DNA of the CDR3 is TGTGCCATCAACGGGCAGGGCACTGAAGCTTTCTTT. The chain joins TRBV10-3 to TRBJ1-1; D perhaps matches TRBD1 (5 bases). CDR3 size: 12 residues. The germline CDR1 and CDR2 sequences are ENHRY and SYGVKD. Trimming cost V 7 bases and J 4 bases, with 10 bases left between them.

This chain uses TRBV7-3 with TRBJ2-3; D may be TRBD1 (6 bases). Trimming cost V 2 bases and J 3 bases, with 15 bases left between them. CDR3 length: 16 amino acids. Germline CDR1 is SGHTA and CDR2 is FQGTGA. CDR3 sequence (DNA): TGTGCCAGCAGCTTAGGGGTGCAGGGGATTACAGATACGCAGTATTTT. It encodes CASSLGVQGITDTQYF.

The V call is TRBV28, the J call TRBJ1-5; D perhaps matches TRBD1 (6 bases). Germline CDR1 is MDHEN and CDR2 is SYDVKM. The CDR3 extends over 14 amino acids. V lost 10 bases and J 3 bases, leaving 16 bases between the germline ends. CDR3 sequence reads: CATRGGVINQPQHF. The CDR3 nucleotides are TGTGCCACCCGAGGGGGGGTGATCAATCAGCCCCAGCATTTT.

The chain carries TRBV7-2 and TRBJ1-4; D uncertain. Germline V lookup: CDR1 SGHTA, CDR2 FQGNSA. The CDR3 runs 13 residues. The V and J ends lost 3 bases and 8 bases respectively, with 10 bases between them. The CDR3 is CASSFGGVEKLFF. CDR3 DNA: TGTGCCAGCAGCTTCGGTGGAGTGGAAAAACTGTTTTTT.

This clonotype was found a few times. V gene TRBV2 combines with J gene TRBJ1-1; 10 bases agree with TRBD1. CDR1 is SNHLY, CDR2 FYNNEI, per germline. The junction had 8 bases not matched to a gene; V was cut back by 6 bases and J by 4 bases. This CDR3 is 15 amino acids long. CDR3 DNA: TGTGCCAGCAGGGCTCGGGGACAGGGGTCCACTGAAGCTTTCTTT. Amino acids: CASRARGQGSTEAFF.

V usage is TRBV7-6 and J usage is TRBJ1-1; no clear D gene. V was trimmed by 4 bases and J by 3 bases, leaving 9 bases between them. This CDR3 region has 13 residues. Germline assignment: CDR1 SGHVS and CDR2 FNYEAQ. Written as DNA, the CDR3 is TGTGCCAGCAGCTCCAATGGTTACACTGAAGCTTTCTTT. It is translated as CASSSNGYTEAFF.

The gene calls are TRBV7-3 and TRBJ2-2, with 9 bases identical to TRBD2. The CDR3 has 16 residues. V trimming: 5 bases; J trimming: 4 bases; junction bases outside the gene matches: 8. Per the germline V gene, CDR1 is SGHTA and CDR2 is FQGTGA. The CDR3 DNA sequence: TGTGCCAGCAGCCCCCTAGCGGGATCATCCACCGGGGAGCTGTTTTTT. It encodes CASSPLAGSSTGELFF.

The genes are TRBV25-1 and TRBJ1-4; D uncertain. Between the trimmed V and J ends, which lost 8 bases and 6 bases, there was a span of 10 bases. In germline, CDR1 is MGHDK, CDR2 SYGVNS. This CDR3 is built from 12 residues. Written as DNA, the CDR3 is TGTGCCAGCCGTCAGAGCCATGAAAAACTGTTTTTT. Translation gives CASRQSHEKLFF.

This clonotype showed up just a few times. The rearrangement uses TRBV12-3 or TRBV12-4 and TRBJ1-5, with D maybe TRBD1 (6 bases). Trimming took 6 bases from V and 1 from J, leaving 16 bases between them. The CDR3 sequence is 16 residues long. The DNA for the CDR3 is TGTGCCAGCAGCCCAAACCAGGGGCGCAGCAATCAGCCCCAGCATTTT. It specifies CASSPNQGRSNQPQHF.

The V and J genes are TRBV19 and TRBJ2-7, with D maybe TRBD1 (5 bases). With 3 bases removed from V and 2 bases from J, the gap between germline ends came to 11 bases. CDR3 length: 14 residues. CDR1 and CDR2 (germline): LNHDA, SQIVND (reference sequence). The CDR3 loop is CASSIGDRTYEQYF. CDR3 DNA: TGTGCCAGTAGTATCGGAGACAGAACCTACGAGCAGTACTTC.

This sequence joins TRBV20-1 and TRBJ2-7; 11 nucleotides match TRBD1. Germline loops: CDR1 DFQATT, CDR2 SNEGSKA (reference sequence). The length of the CDR3 is 15 residues. J was trimmed by 4 bases and V by 6 bases; bases with no gene match: 11. The chain's CDR3 is CSAGGQGAYFYEQYF. The CDR3 nucleotides are TGCAGTGCCGGAGGACAGGGGGCCTATTTTTACGAGCAGTACTTC.

A few counts support this clonotype. The rearrangement joins TRBV5-4 to TRBJ1-2; D is possibly TRBD1 (5 bases). The CDR3 spans 13 residues. V lost 3 bases, J lost 4 bases, and 10 bases lay in between. Germline V gene sequence: CDR1 SGHNT, CDR2 YYREEE (reference sequence). CDR3 region: CASSSRGGYGYTF. Here the CDR3 DNA reads TGTGCCAGCAGCTCCCGCGGGGGCTATGGCTACACCTTC.

The CDR3 DNA follows: TGTGCCAGCAGATCCCGGGACAGGGTTTCGGCTGAAGCTTTCTTT. This encodes CASRSRDRVSAEAFF. V usage is TRBV5-4 and J usage is TRBJ1-1; 9 nucleotides line up with TRBD1. The CDR3 is 15 residues long. V was clipped by 5 bases and J by 6 bases; unmatched bases: 11. Germline V CDR1 and CDR2: SGHNT, YYREEE (reference sequence).

A remark on this clonotype: This may be a read error: a much more frequent sequence differs by one nucleotide. The chain has TRBV7-3 and TRBJ2-1; TRBD2 is a possible D gene (6 bases). The CDR3 totals 13 residues. Trimming shortened V by 5 bases and J by 6 bases, and 11 bases separated the two germline ends. Germline CDR1 reads SGHTA; CDR2 reads FQGTGA. The CDR3 nucleotides are TGTGCCAGCAGCGGTAGACTAGGCAATGAGCAGTTCTTC. The encoded protein is CASSGRLGNEQFF.

This chain uses TRBV4-1 with TRBJ1-1; 7 bases are a match to TRBD1. The CDR3 loop spans 16 amino acids. The germline gives CDR1 MGHRA, CDR2 YSYEKL. Germline trimming cut 2 bases from V and 1 base from J; bases unmatched to any gene: 7. CDR3 sequence (DNA): TGCGCCAGCAGCCAACCACTACGGACAGGGAACACTGAAGCTTTCTTT. Amino acid sequence: CASSQPLRTGNTEAFF.

The chain uses TRBV28 and TRBJ2-7; either TRBD1 or TRBD2 may supply D (5 bases each). Germline CDR1 reads MDHEN; CDR2 reads SYDVKM. There are 14 residues in the CDR3. V was pared by 6 bases and J by 2 bases, with 14 bases between. The CDR3 DNA reads TGTGCCAGCAGCGTCACGGGGCGTACCTACGAGCAGTACTTC. It specifies CASSVTGRTYEQYF.

This clonotype has at least ten counts. This chain joins TRBV7-2 and TRBJ2-7, with TRBD2 matching 9 bases. CDR3 length: 15 amino acids. Germline CDR1 is SGHTA and CDR2 is FQGNSA. With V trimmed by 0 bases and J by 6 bases, 6 bases remained unmatched. The CDR3 region has the DNA TGTGCCAGCAGCTTAGCGCGTAGCGGGAGACTCGAGCAGTACTTC. As protein: CASSLARSGRLEQYF.

The J gene is TRBJ2-2, the V gene TRBV3-1; TRBD2 agrees at 11 bases. The trim removed 2 bases at V and 5 bases at J, leaving 10 bases unmatched. In germline, CDR1 is LGHDT, CDR2 YNNKEL (reference sequence). The CDR3 covers 18 residues. In nucleotides, the CDR3 is TGTGCCAGCAGCCAACTCGGCTTAGCGGGAGGGGGAACCGGGGAGCTGTTTTTT. Amino acid sequence: CASSQLGLAGGGTGELFF.

This rearrangement joins TRBV28 to TRBJ1-2; 10 bases fit TRBD1. CDR3 size: 14 residues. With V trimmed by 4 bases and J by 5 bases, 4 bases remained unmatched. Germline CDR1 is MDHEN and CDR2 is SYDVKM. CDR3 nucleotide sequence: TGTGCCAGCAGTTGGGACAGGGGAATGTATGGCTACACCTTC. Translated, it gives CASSWDRGMYGYTF.